These 6 T cell receptor beta chains share one sample of origin, sequenced in a study of blood T cell repertoires in COVID-19. The data were produced by immunoSEQ multiplex PCR, yet TCRdb's version contains in-frame clones alone and is incomplete. The sample records hundreds of thousands of clones, less than 90% being singletons. Sequencing was done on a sample of PBMCs or T cells enriched from blood (not recorded which). The receptors stem from a young woman who had recovered from COVID-19.

The V gene is TRBV28, the J gene TRBJ2-7; TRBD1 aligns across 10 bases. V lost 8 bases to trimming and J lost 5 bases; unmatched junction nucleotides: 9. Germline loops: CDR1 MDHEN, CDR2 SYDVKM. The CDR3 is 14 amino acids. The CDR3 spells CASAGRTGGDEQYF. DNA of the CDR3: TGTGCCAGCGCTGGGCGGACAGGGGGGGACGAGCAGTACTTC.

This clone was picked up one time. CDR3 protein: CASSKQPGQAIYGYTF. The CDR3 nucleotides read TGTGCCAGTAGCAAGCAACCGGGACAGGCTATCTATGGCTACACCTTC. The rearrangement links TRBV19 to TRBJ1-2; 8 bases match TRBD1. This CDR3 is built from 16 residues. CDR1 LNHDA and CDR2 SQIVND come from the germline V gene (reference sequence). V dropped 6 bases and J dropped 4; count of bases not matched to a gene: 13.

This chain uses TRBV28 with TRBJ2-7, with D perhaps matching TRBD1 (6 bases). The V end was cut by 6 bases, the J end by 2 bases, with 11 bases between. CDR1 and CDR2 from the germline V gene are MDHEN and SYDVKM. This CDR3 is built from 13 residues. The CDR3 loop is CASRGRGTYEQYF. CDR3 coding DNA: TGTGCCAGCAGGGGCAGGGGCACCTACGAGCAGTACTTC.

The V and J genes are TRBV29-1 and TRBJ2-1; TRBD2 matches at 8 bases. Germline CDR1 is SQVTM and CDR2 is ANQGSEA. The CDR3 runs 12 residues. The CDR3 region is CIALAGYNEQFF. The CDR3, as DNA: TGCATCGCCTTAGCGGGGTACAATGAGCAGTTCTTC.

V usage is TRBV9 and J usage is TRBJ2-3; TRBD2 agrees at 8 bases. Germline CDR1 SGDLS, CDR2 YYNGEE. The ends lost 2 bases at V and 5 bases at J; junction bases unmatched: 7. There are 15 residues in the CDR3. The CDR3 region is CASSVAGGQVDTQYF. CDR3 bases: TGTGCCAGCAGCGTTGCGGGAGGCCAGGTAGATACGCAGTATTTT.

CDR3 protein: CASSLSWGLTDTQYF. CDR3 DNA sequence: TGCGCCAGCAGCTTATCCTGGGGGCTCACAGATACGCAGTATTTT. J is TRBJ2-3 and V is TRBV5-1, with a possible D match to TRBD1 (6 bases). In germline, CDR1 is SGHRS, CDR2 YFSETQ. The V gene lost 2 bases and the J gene lost 2 bases, with 12 bases spanning the gap. This CDR3 region has 15 residues.